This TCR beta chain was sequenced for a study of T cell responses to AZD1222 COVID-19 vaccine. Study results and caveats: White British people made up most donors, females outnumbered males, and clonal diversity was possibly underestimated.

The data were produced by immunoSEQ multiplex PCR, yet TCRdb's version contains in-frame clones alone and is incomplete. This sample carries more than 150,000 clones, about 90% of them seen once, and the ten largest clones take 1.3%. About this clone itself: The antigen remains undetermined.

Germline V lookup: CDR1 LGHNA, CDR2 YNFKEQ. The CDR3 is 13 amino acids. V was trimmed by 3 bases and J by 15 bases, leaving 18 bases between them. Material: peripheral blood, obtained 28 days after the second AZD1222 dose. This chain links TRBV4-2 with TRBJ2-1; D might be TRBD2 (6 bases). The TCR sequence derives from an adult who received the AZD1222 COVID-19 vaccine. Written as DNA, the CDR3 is TGTGCCAGCAGCCAGGTGGGGACGGGAGTTCCGTTCTTC. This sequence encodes CASSQVGTGVPFF.